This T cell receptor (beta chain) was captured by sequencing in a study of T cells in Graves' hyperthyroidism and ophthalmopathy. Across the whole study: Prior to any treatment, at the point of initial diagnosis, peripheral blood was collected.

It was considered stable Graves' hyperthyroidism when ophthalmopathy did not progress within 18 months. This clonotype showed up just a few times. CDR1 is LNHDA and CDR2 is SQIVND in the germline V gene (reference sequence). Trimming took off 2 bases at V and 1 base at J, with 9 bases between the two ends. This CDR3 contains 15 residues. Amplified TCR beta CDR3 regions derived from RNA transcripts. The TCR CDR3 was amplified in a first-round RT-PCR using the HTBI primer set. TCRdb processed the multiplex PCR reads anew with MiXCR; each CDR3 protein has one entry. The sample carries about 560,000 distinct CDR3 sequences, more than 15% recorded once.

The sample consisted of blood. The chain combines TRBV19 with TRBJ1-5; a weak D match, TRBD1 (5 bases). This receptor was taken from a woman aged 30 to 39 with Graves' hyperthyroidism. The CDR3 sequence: CASSIWRGSNQPQHF. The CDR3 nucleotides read TGTGCCAGTAGTATATGGAGGGGCAGCAATCAGCCCCAGCATTTT.